Described below is a single T cell receptor beta chain sequence and its context. Its antigen is not known. Use of 60 Vbeta and 13 Jbeta primers characterized the PCR. TCRdb's table, derived via immunoSEQ multiplex PCR, lists solely in-frame clones and lacks some. This table holds 100,000 to 150,000 clones, 83% found once. The sample comes from a study of cytomegalovirus exposure and HLA in healthy donors. Study summary: An early release of data contained about 85 million unique TCRs, which came from HLA-typed donors. Findings and caveats of the study: The classifier, whose performance was assessed in both the original and validation cohorts, reportedly diagnosed cytomegalovirus status with high specificity and sensitivity.

V lost 4 bases to trimming and J lost 5 bases; unmatched junction nucleotides: 5. The germline CDR1 and CDR2 sequences are SGHAT and FQNNGV. This CDR3 comprises 13 residues. The sequenced sample was PBMCs. The rearrangement joins TRBV11-2 to TRBJ2-7; 7 bases match TRBD1. This TCR was sampled from a girl aged 2 to 10 in good health and CMV-seronegative. The CDR3 is CASSWDRTNEQYF. In DNA, the CDR3 is TGTGCCAGCAGCTGGGACAGAACTAACGAGCAGTACTTC.